These T cell receptor beta chains were read from a single sample in a study of blood T cell repertoires in COVID-19. Sequencing was performed with immunoSEQ multiplex PCR; in TCRdb, only in-frame clones are kept and a portion is missing. The data contain about 150,000 clones, 70% to 90% of them singletons. What was sequenced was peripheral blood. These TCRs come from a man between 60 and 70 years old with COVID-19, enrolled during active disease. Each CDR3 is given with its conserved first and last residue. The D gene is left open where the match is weak. Rows give clone size only sometimes, using once, few, many, or a class for an expanded clone.

abundance,j_gene,v_gene,d_gene,CDR3nt,CDR3aa
-,TRBJ1-1,TRBV6-5,-,TGTGCCAGCAGTTACCGCAGGGTAACCGTGAACACTGAAGCTTTCTTT,CASSYRRVTVNTEAFF
-,TRBJ1-1,TRBV19,-,TGTGCCAGTAGTTTCCTGAACCAGGTAGCTTTCTTT,CASSFLNQVAFF
-,TRBJ2-1,TRBV3-1/TRBV3-2,-,TGTGCCAGCAGACCACAGACCGGGACAAACAATGAGCAGTTCTTC,CASRPQTGTNNEQFF
-,TRBJ2-6,TRBV18,TRBD2,TGTGCCAGCTCCCCAACCAGCGGGGTTGGGGCCAACGTCCTGACTTTC,CASSPTSGVGANVLTF
-,TRBJ1-2,TRBV29-1,-,TGCAGCGTGAGGGGGGGTGGCTACACCTTC,CSVRGGGYTF
-,TRBJ2-1,TRBV12-3/TRBV12-4,-,TGTGCCAGCAGTTTACTCGTCTCCAATGAGCAGTTCTTC,CASSLLVSNEQFF
-,TRBJ2-2,TRBV2,TRBD2,TGTGCCAGCAGTGAAGTAGCGGGGGCGAACACCGGGGAGCTGTTTTTT,CASSEVAGANTGELFF
few,TRBJ1-2,TRBV19,-,TGTGCCAGTAGTAATCAAGGGGAATTCTATGGCTACACCTTC,CASSNQGEFYGYTF
-,TRBJ1-4,TRBV6-5,TRBD1,TGTGCCAGCAGTTTAACAGGGGCAACTAATGAAAAACTGTTTTTT,CASSLTGATNEKLFF
-,TRBJ1-5,TRBV20-1,-,TGCAGTGCTAGTTCGGGGGAGGAGAGCAATCAGCCCCAGCATTTT,CSASSGEESNQPQHF
-,TRBJ2-7,TRBV27,TRBD1,TGTGCCAGCAGTTTGCGTTACGACAGGGTAGAACCACTGGCCTACGAGCAGTACTTC,CASSLRYDRVEPLAYEQYF
-,TRBJ2-7,TRBV11-3,-,TGTGCCAGCAGCTTAGGACCCGGGATCTACGAGCAGTACTTC,CASSLGPGIYEQYF
-,TRBJ2-7,TRBV6-4,TRBD1,TGTGCCACCCCAGAAACAGGGGATCGCGAGCAGTACTTC,CATPETGDREQYF
-,TRBJ1-4,TRBV11-1,-,TGTGCCAGCAGCTACCGGGGGTCCAGTAACGAAAAACTGTTTTTT,CASSYRGSSNEKLFF
-,TRBJ2-3,TRBV29-1,-,TGCAGCGTTGATGGTTATTTACAGCGCGGGAGCACAGATACGCAGTATTTT,CSVDGYLQRGSTDTQYF
-,TRBJ1-1,TRBV5-6,TRBD1,TGTGCCAGCAGCTGGAGGGATAGGACAGGGAACGAAGCTTTCTTT,CASSWRDRTGNEAFF
-,TRBJ2-7,TRBV11-3,-,TGTGCCAGCAGCTTACAGGTGCCCTCCTACGAGCAGTACTTC,CASSLQVPSYEQYF
-,TRBJ2-4,TRBV6-1,-,TGTGCCAGCAGTGAAGCAGGAGCAGCCAAAAACATTCAGTACTTC,CASSEAGAAKNIQYF
-,TRBJ2-1,TRBV10-3,TRBD2,TGTGCCTTGAGGGAAAGTAGCGGGAGTAATGAGCAGTTCTTC,CALRESSGSNEQFF
-,TRBJ2-1,TRBV7-9,TRBD1,TGTGCCAGCAGCTCCACAGGGGTCTTCGGGAATGAGCAGTTCTTC,CASSSTGVFGNEQFF
-,TRBJ2-7,TRBV7-2,-,TGTGCCAGCAGCCCCCCCCACTACTACGAGCAGTACTTC,CASSPPHYYEQYF
-,TRBJ1-1,TRBV9,-,TGTGCCAGCAGCGTAGCCAGGGAGAACACTGAAGCTTTCTTT,CASSVARENTEAFF
-,TRBJ2-7,TRBV4-1,TRBD1,TGCGCCAGCAGCCAAGTTGGGACAGGGGGAACCGAGCAGTACTTC,CASSQVGTGGTEQYF
few,TRBJ2-5,TRBV27,TRBD1,TGTGCCAGCATCCCCCGCCAGGGGGCTAAAGAGACCCAGTACTTC,CASIPRQGAKETQYF
-,TRBJ1-1,TRBV7-8,TRBD1,TGTGCCAGCAGCACGGGACAGGGCGGTTTGGGCACTGAAGCTTTCTTT,CASSTGQGGLGTEAFF
-,TRBJ1-5,TRBV27,-,TGTGCCAGCAGTTTAATATCGGCGGCAAATCAGCCCCAGCATTTT,CASSLISAANQPQHF
-,TRBJ2-1,TRBV7-9,-,TGTGCCAGCCACTCGGGGTTTTTCAGTGAGCAGTTCTTC,CASHSGFFSEQFF
-,TRBJ1-1,TRBV19,-,TGTGCCAGTAGTCCTGCAAACAGACCGTCAGGAGCTTTCTTT,CASSPANRPSGAFF
-,TRBJ1-1,TRBV11-2,-,TGTGCCAGCAGCCCGACAGATAACACTGAAGCTTTCTTT,CASSPTDNTEAFF
few,TRBJ2-2,TRBV16,TRBD2,TGTGCCAGCAGCCAATCCCGTCCCGGGAGGGCCTCCGGGGAGCTGTTTTTT,CASSQSRPGRASGELFF
-,TRBJ2-7,TRBV11-2,TRBD1,TGTGCCAGCAGCCCTGTTAACAGGGGTGACAACGAGCAGTACTTC,CASSPVNRGDNEQYF
-,TRBJ2-1,TRBV30,TRBD1,TGTGCCTGGAGTGGTCTGGACAGGATTAACAATGAGCAGTTCTTC,CAWSGLDRINNEQFF
-,TRBJ2-5,TRBV15,-,TGTGCCACCAGCACCTGGAGGAACCAAGAGACCCAGTACTTC,CATSTWRNQETQYF
-,TRBJ1-1,TRBV28,TRBD1,TGTGCCAGCAGTTCCCTCGACAGGGGGACCACTGAAGCTTTCTTT,CASSSLDRGTTEAFF
-,TRBJ2-4,TRBV19,TRBD2,TGTGCCAGCGGTGCTAGCGGCGACACCTTAGCCAAAAACATTCAGTACTTC,CASGASGDTLAKNIQYF
-,TRBJ1-2,TRBV6-5,-,TGTGCCAGTGCTTTCGGGGAGGTGAATGGCTACACCTTC,CASAFGEVNGYTF
-,TRBJ1-1,TRBV7-2,-,TGTGCCAGCAGCTTCAGTGGCACTGAAGCTTTCTTT,CASSFSGTEAFF